This T cell receptor (beta chain) was profiled in a study of vaccination and CD4 T cells after COVID-19. About the research overall: Drawing of post-COVID samples took place a median roughly 100 days after diagnosis (range 35 to 161).

General study results and limits: The study examined relatively few convalescent patients and included no early post-infection timepoints.

This clonotype was counted between two and nine times. Antigen unknown. Stated treatment: roughly 10-day PBMC culture with coronavirus spike peptide pools or control peptides (ViraFEST assay). Cultured CD4+ T cell DNA was sequenced using the Oncomine TCR Beta short-read assay. TCRdb re-called the PCR reads through MiXCR, storing one row per CDR3 protein. Among about 11,000 distinct CDR3 sequences listed, roughly 55% were seen once. The sequence came from a human donor who had recovered from COVID-19. What was sequenced was CD4+ T cells from blood, cultured in vitro.

CDR3 sequence: CAIGQGDQPQHF. The CDR3, as DNA: TGTGCCATCGGACAGGGGGATCAGCCCCAGCATTTT. The chain couples TRBV10-3 to TRBJ1-5; 10 bases are shared with TRBD1. CDR3 length: 12 amino acids. CDR1 and CDR2 (germline): ENHRY, SYGVKD. Trimming removed 8 bases from V and 5 bases from J; junction bases left unmatched: 0.